A selection of T cell receptor beta chains follows, all from one sample in a study of regulatory T cells in long-lasting Graves disease. One entry per CDR3 protein, called by TCRdb with MiXCR from the multiplex PCR reads. The sample carries 440,000 or so distinct CDR3 sequences, approximately 16% recorded once. The same sample was also studied in work on T cells in Graves' hyperthyroidism and ophthalmopathy.

The material sequenced was peripheral blood mononuclear cells (PBMCs), taken at new diagnosis, from a patient treated with antithyroid drugs. The receptors were gathered from a woman aged 30 to 39 with Graves disease. Both conserved end residues are part of each CDR3. A D gene is named only where the DNA matches it firmly. A row's size may be missing; if present it is once, few, many or a size class.

>TRBJ1-1|many|NA|TRBV7-8
CASSSTGRMNTEAFF
>TRBJ2-5|many|TRBD1|TRBV6-5
CASSYSRDRGIQETQYF
>TRBJ2-7|many|TRBD1|TRBV6-1
CASVDRVSNEQYF
>TRBJ2-7|few|NA|TRBV10-3
CAISESGTRGDEQYF
>TRBJ2-7|many|TRBD2|TRBV6-2/TRBV6-3
CASTYGGSGSEYEQYF
>TRBJ2-1|few|TRBD2|TRBV5-1
CASSLNPTSGLYNEQFF
>TRBJ2-4|few|NA|TRBV29-1
CSVHEDKNIQYF
>TRBJ2-3|many|TRBD2|TRBV2
CASSFTLAGGSTDTQYF
>TRBJ2-5|NA|NA|TRBV20-1
CSARDRRRGTQYF
>TRBJ2-7|NA|TRBD2|TRBV4-1
CASSQPGTSGTYEQYF
>TRBJ2-4|many|TRBD2|TRBV27
CASSRTSGRNIQYF
>TRBJ2-1|NA|NA|TRBV6-1
CASNDNRASYNEQFF
>TRBJ2-2|many|NA|TRBV2
CASSDRGNTGELFF